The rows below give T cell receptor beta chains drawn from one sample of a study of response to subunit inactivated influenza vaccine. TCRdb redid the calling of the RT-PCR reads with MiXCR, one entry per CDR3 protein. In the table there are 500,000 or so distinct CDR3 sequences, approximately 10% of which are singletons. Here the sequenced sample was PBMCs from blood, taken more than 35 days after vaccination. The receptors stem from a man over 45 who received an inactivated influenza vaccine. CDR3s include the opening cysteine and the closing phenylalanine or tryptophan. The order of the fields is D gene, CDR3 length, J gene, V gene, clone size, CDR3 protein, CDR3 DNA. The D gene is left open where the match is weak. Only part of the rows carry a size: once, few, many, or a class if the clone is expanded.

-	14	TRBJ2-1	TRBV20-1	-	CSARPDPFYNEQFF	TGCAGTGCTAGGCCGGACCCTTTCTACAATGAGCAGTTCTTC
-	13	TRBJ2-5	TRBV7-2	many	CASSLAVQETQYF	TGTGCCAGCAGCTTAGCAGTGCAAGAGACCCAGTACTTC
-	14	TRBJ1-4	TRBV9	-	CASSVEAGNEKLFF	TGTGCCAGCAGCGTAGAGGCAGGGAATGAAAAACTGTTTTTT
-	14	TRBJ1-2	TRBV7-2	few	CASSFASGAYGYTF	TGTGCCAGCAGCTTCGCCTCGGGGGCCTATGGCTACACCTTC
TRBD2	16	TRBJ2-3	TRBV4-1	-	CASSQGAGGYTDTQYF	TGCGCCAGCAGCCAAGGAGCGGGGGGCTATACAGATACGCAGTATTTT
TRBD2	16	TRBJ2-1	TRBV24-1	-	CATSDPTSGKGNEQFF	TGTGCCACCAGTGATCCGACTAGCGGGAAAGGGAATGAGCAGTTCTTC
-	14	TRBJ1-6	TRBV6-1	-	CASSASGVGSPLHF	TGTGCCAGCAGCGCCAGCGGGGTTGGCTCACCCCTCCACTTT
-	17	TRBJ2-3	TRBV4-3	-	CASSQARRLHSTDTQYF	TGCGCCAGCAGCCAAGCACGGCGGTTACATAGCACAGATACGCAGTATTTT
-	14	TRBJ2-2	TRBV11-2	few	CASSRDRTRGELFF	TGTGCCAGCAGCCGAGACAGGACCCGAGGGGAGCTGTTTTTT
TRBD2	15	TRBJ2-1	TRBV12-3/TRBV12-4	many	CASSALAGSYNEQFF	TGTGCCAGCAGTGCCCTAGCGGGGAGCTACAATGAGCAGTTCTTC